These 30 T cell receptor beta chains were sequenced from one sample in a study of blood T cell repertoires in COVID-19. Measured with immunoSEQ multiplex PCR; TCRdb has only the in-frame clones, and not every one. The table shows more than 95,000 clones, with 75% to 95% occurring only once. The sample taken for sequencing was peripheral blood. Receptors were obtained from a man aged 55 to 69 with acute or convalescent COVID-19.

The chain is built from TRBV5-1 and TRBJ1-2; 8 bases are shared with TRBD1. Unmatched junction bases numbered 7, after V lost 4 bases and J lost 8 bases. The CDR3 totals 13 residues. The germline gives CDR1 SGHRS, CDR2 YFSETQ. The CDR3 DNA is TGCGCCAGCAGCCCCGGGACAGGTTGGGGCTACACCTTC. It encodes CASSPGTGWGYTF.

The V and J genes are TRBV6-5 and TRBJ1-6; no clear D. There are 14 residues in the CDR3. V gave up 5 bases and J gave up 10 bases, with 15 bases separating them. CDR1 is MNHEY and CDR2 is SVGAGI in the germline V gene. The CDR3 loop is CASSRIERNSPLHF. DNA of the CDR3: TGTGCCAGCAGTCGGATCGAGAGGAACTCACCCCTCCACTTT.

This clone was seen only once. V and J are TRBV30 and TRBJ1-2; D perhaps matches TRBD1 (5 bases). Between the trimmed V and J ends, which lost 3 bases and 8 bases, there was a span of 13 bases. In germline, CDR1 is GTSNPN, CDR2 SVGIG (reference sequence). This CDR3 is 12 amino acids long. CDR3 coding DNA: TGTGCCTGGAGGCAAGCAGGGCACGGCTACACCTTC. It encodes CAWRQAGHGYTF.

The V call is TRBV3-1 (or the pseudogene TRBV3-2), the J call TRBJ1-2; 7 bases fit TRBD1. The CDR3 contains 14 residues. With V trimmed by 3 bases and J by 6 bases, 7 bases remained unmatched. Per germline, CDR1 LGHDT and CDR2 YNNKEL (reference sequence). This chain's CDR3 is CASSQTGRHNGYTF. The CDR3 DNA is TGTGCCAGCAGCCAGACAGGGCGTCATAATGGCTACACCTTC.

This rearrangement joins TRBV6-6 to TRBJ1-3; no clear D gene. The V end was cut by 8 bases, the J end by 4 bases, with 15 bases between. Germline CDR1 is MNHNY and CDR2 is SVGAGI (reference sequence). The CDR3 covers 14 residues. DNA of the CDR3: TGTGCCAGCGTACTCCCGTCGGGGGGAAACACCATATATTTT. Amino acid sequence: CASVLPSGGNTIYF.

The chain has TRBV7-2 and TRBJ2-2; D possibly corresponds to TRBD2 (5 bases). This CDR3 region has 15 residues. Trimming took off 7 bases at V and 7 bases at J, with 19 bases between the two ends. Germline assignment: CDR1 SGHTA and CDR2 FQGNSA. The CDR3 DNA reads TGTGCCAGCACCCTACGCCTAGCTCTGGGCGGGGAGCTGTTTTTT. Its translation: CASTLRLALGGELFF.

The chain combines TRBV6-6 with TRBJ1-6; TRBD1 aligns across 7 bases. From germline, CDR1 is MNHNY and CDR2 SVGAGI (reference sequence). Trimming removed 6 bases from V and 5 bases from J; junction bases left unmatched: 4. CDR3 size: 14 residues. CDR3 amino acids: CASRSGTDNSPLHF. Here the CDR3 DNA reads TGTGCCAGCAGGTCCGGGACAGATAATTCACCCCTCCACTTT.

This rearrangement joins TRBV5-1 to TRBJ1-2; 7 nucleotides align to TRBD1. The V gene end was trimmed by 0 bases and the J gene end by 5 bases; junction bases not matched to a gene: 7. The CDR3 runs to 15 residues. Germline-derived CDR1 and CDR2 are SGHRS and YFSETQ. The CDR3 is CASSLDPGTDYGYTF. CDR3 nucleotides: TGCGCCAGCAGCTTGGACCCCGGGACAGATTATGGCTACACCTTC.

V usage is TRBV9 and J usage is TRBJ2-5; possible D gene TRBD1, 6 bases. The germline V gene has CDR1 SGDLS and CDR2 YYNGEE. This CDR3 is 14 amino acids long. V gave up 4 bases and J gave up 1 base, with 11 bases separating them. CDR3 amino acids: CASSSGTSQETQYF. DNA for the CDR3: TGTGCCAGCAGCTCCGGGACATCCCAAGAGACCCAGTACTTC.

This clone was seen only a few times. For the CDR3, the DNA is TGTGCCAGCAGCCAAGACAGGGTTGGCTACACCTTC. Its translation is CASSQDRVGYTF. The chain uses TRBV12-3 or TRBV12-4 and TRBJ1-2; 7 nucleotides align to TRBD1. J gave up 7 bases and V 6 bases, and 5 bases lay outside the gene matches. CDR3 size: 12 residues.

The genes are TRBV5-1 and TRBJ2-1, with D possibly matching TRBD1 (6 bases). The CDR3 spans 14 residues. The germline gives CDR1 SGHRS, CDR2 YFSETQ. Trimming shortened V by 1 base and J by 7 bases, and 12 bases separated the two germline ends. CDR3 bases: TGCGCCAGCAGCTTGACGGGGACACTAAATGAGCAGTTCTTC. Translation: CASSLTGTLNEQFF.

The J gene is TRBJ1-4, the V gene TRBV5-4, with a tentative D call TRBD1 (6 bases). CDR3 length: 15 residues. Per germline, CDR1 SGHNT and CDR2 YYREEE (reference sequence). V was cut by 4 bases and J by 3 bases, with 13 bases left in between. CDR3 nucleotides: TGTGCCAGCAGCCACCAGGGGTTAGCTAATGAAAAACTGTTTTTT. Protein product: CASSHQGLANEKLFF.

The rearrangement joins TRBV2 to TRBJ2-5; D gene ambiguous. The V end was cut by 5 bases, the J end by 0 bases, with 10 bases between. The CDR3 loop spans 14 amino acids. CDR1 is SNHLY and CDR2 is FYNNEI in the germline V gene. The CDR3 region has the DNA TGTGCCAGCAGTCACAACGGGTACCAAGAGACCCAGTACTTC. Amino acid sequence: CASSHNGYQETQYF.

The chain couples TRBV5-8 to TRBJ2-1, with no clear D. This CDR3 spans 15 amino acids. The germline V gene encodes CDR1 SGHTS and CDR2 YDEGEE. V lost 2 bases and J lost 0, with 9 bases in between. The CDR3 DNA follows: TGTGCCAGCAGCTTAGCTGGGCTCTCCTACAATGAGCAGTTCTTC. Translated, it gives CASSLAGLSYNEQFF.

The V call is TRBV10-3, the J call TRBJ2-1; weak D call: TRBD2 (6 bases). The CDR3 runs to 13 residues. Per the germline V gene, CDR1 is ENHRY and CDR2 is SYGVKD. The V and J ends lost 7 bases and 5 bases respectively, with 12 bases between them. The CDR3 here is CAITGGNNNEQFF. The CDR3 coding sequence is TGTGCCATCACCGGGGGAAACAACAATGAGCAGTTCTTC.

The rearrangement uses TRBV28 and TRBJ1-2; 8 nucleotides line up with TRBD1. CDR1 and CDR2 from the germline V gene are MDHEN and SYDVKM. Trimming took 1 base from V and 4 from J; bases not matched to a gene: 5. This CDR3 has 15 amino acids. DNA for the CDR3: TGTGCCAGCAGTTTATTGGCAGGGGGCAGCTATGGCTACACCTTC. Its translation is CASSLLAGGSYGYTF.

The rearrangement uses TRBV6-6 and TRBJ1-6; D might be TRBD1 (5 bases). The germline V gene has CDR1 MNHNY and CDR2 SVGAGI (reference sequence). With 7 bases removed from V and 10 bases from J, the gap between germline ends came to 17 bases. The CDR3 sequence is 14 residues long. CDR3 DNA sequence: TGTGCCAGCACCCCACGCGGGGGGGAATCACCCCTCCACTTT. Its protein is CASTPRGGESPLHF.

The table lists this clone with a count of one. The genes are TRBV19 and TRBJ1-1; D is perhaps TRBD1 (5 bases). Per germline, CDR1 LNHDA and CDR2 SQIVND (reference sequence). The V end was cut by 5 bases, the J end by 5 bases, with 18 bases between. CDR3 size: 15 residues. The CDR3 spells CASSPLKGQWTEAFF. In DNA, the CDR3 is TGTGCCAGTAGTCCCCTCAAGGGGCAGTGGACTGAAGCTTTCTTT.

On this clone: The same CDR3 can be traced to other DNA sequences in this sample. The V call is TRBV20-1, the J call TRBJ1-1; 9 bases map to TRBD1. The length of the CDR3 is 11 residues. The J segment lost 6 bases and the V segment lost 5 bases, leaving 1 base of the junction unmatched. Germline CDR1 is DFQATT and CDR2 is SNEGSKA (reference sequence). The CDR3 sequence: CSARDRAEAFF. The CDR3, as DNA: TGCAGTGCTCGGGACAGGGCTGAAGCTTTCTTT.

The chain couples TRBV11-2 to TRBJ2-5, with D perhaps matching TRBD2 (5 bases). V lost 1 base to trimming and J lost 3 bases, with 9 bases between them. This CDR3 has 14 residues. Germline V gene data show CDR1 as SGHAT and CDR2 as FQNNGV. CDR3 bases: TGTGCCAGCAGCTTAGGAAACGGGGAAGAGACCCAGTACTTC. Its protein is CASSLGNGEETQYF.

This chain links TRBV3-1 (or the pseudogene TRBV3-2) with TRBJ2-5; 12 bases are a match to TRBD2. CDR3 size: 17 residues. Germline values: CDR1 LGHDT, CDR2 YNNKEL (reference sequence). With V trimmed by 1 base and J by 6 bases, 9 bases remained unmatched. This CDR3 is CASSQGTSGTGFKTQYF. CDR3 nucleotides: TGTGCCAGCAGCCAAGGGACTAGCGGGACCGGTTTTAAGACCCAGTACTTC.

CDR3: CASSLTGGYGYTF. In DNA, the CDR3 is TGTGCCAGCAGCTTAACCGGAGGGTATGGCTACACCTTC. The chain carries TRBV7-2 and TRBJ1-2; D ambiguous. V lost 2 bases, J lost 5 bases, and 9 bases lay in between. The CDR3 spans 13 residues. CDR1 is SGHTA, CDR2 FQGNSA, per germline.

The J gene is TRBJ1-2, the V gene TRBV6-2 or TRBV6-3; 9 positions match TRBD1. The CDR3 runs to 15 residues. CDR1 MNHEY and CDR2 SVGEGT come from the germline V gene. V shed 0 bases, J shed 8 bases, and the junction held 7 bases outside the gene matches. The CDR3 spells CASSYSNGQGNGYTF. CDR3 sequence (DNA): TGTGCCAGCAGTTACTCGAACGGACAGGGGAACGGCTACACCTTC.

The rearrangement joins TRBV5-8 to TRBJ2-5; no definite D call. Trimming took off 0 bases at V and 1 base at J, with 10 bases between the two ends. The CDR3 extends over 15 amino acids. Germline assignment: CDR1 SGHTS and CDR2 YDEGEE. CDR3 nucleotides: TGTGCCAGCAGCTTGGAACTCACTATCCAAGAGACCCAGTACTTC. Translating it yields CASSLELTIQETQYF.

The chain couples TRBV5-4 to TRBJ2-7, with 7 nucleotides matching TRBD2. This CDR3 is 15 amino acids long. The junction had 9 bases not matched to a gene; V was cut back by 4 bases and J by 2 bases. Germline values: CDR1 SGHNT, CDR2 YYREEE (reference sequence). This CDR3 is CASSPGGGWAYEQYF. The CDR3 DNA reads as TGTGCCAGCAGCCCGGGGGGTGGATGGGCCTACGAGCAGTACTTC.

This clone has just one count. The CDR3 here is CASSLRKGAYGYTF. For the CDR3, the DNA is TGTGCCAGCAGTTTAAGGAAGGGGGCCTATGGCTACACCTTC. The chain joins TRBV28 to TRBJ1-2, with TRBD1 matching 7 bases. This CDR3 is built from 14 residues. CDR1 is MDHEN and CDR2 is SYDVKM in the germline V gene. V lost 2 bases and J lost 4; bases outside the gene matches: 4.

The J gene is TRBJ1-2, the V gene TRBV5-6; 8 bases match TRBD1. This CDR3 has 16 amino acids. V shed 0 bases, J shed 1 base, and the junction held 5 bases outside the gene matches. Germline V gives CDR1 SGHDT, CDR2 YYEEEE. The CDR3 DNA is TGTGCCAGCAGCTTGGCTACGACAGGGGTTAACTATGGCTACACCTTC. Amino acid sequence: CASSLATTGVNYGYTF. Supplemented by reference TRBV5-6 and TRBJ1-2, the full variable domain reads DAGVTQSPTHLIKTRGQQVTLRCSPKSGHDTVSWYQQALGQGPQFIFQYYEEEERQRGNFPDRFSGHQFPNYSSELNVNALLLGDSALYLCASSLATTGVNYGYTFGSGTRLTVV.

The chain recombines TRBV5-1 with TRBJ1-6, with D maybe TRBD1 (6 bases). Germline CDR1 reads SGHRS; CDR2 reads YFSETQ. The germline V and J ends were trimmed by 3 bases and 5 bases, with 9 bases remaining between them. The CDR3 extends over 14 amino acids. The DNA of the CDR3 is TGCGCCAGCAGCTCAGGACAGAATAATTCACCCCTCCACTTT. It encodes CASSSGQNNSPLHF.

The J gene is TRBJ1-1, the V gene TRBV7-9; 8 nucleotides align to TRBD1. The trim removed 5 bases at V and 6 bases at J, leaving 8 bases unmatched. CDR1 SEHNR and CDR2 FQNEAQ come from the germline V gene (reference sequence). The CDR3 runs to 14 residues. CDR3 nucleotide sequence: TGTGCCAGCAGCACGTACAGGGGGATTGCTGAAGCTTTCTTT. Translating gives CASSTYRGIAEAFF.

This clone was seen only a few times. The gene calls are TRBV12-3 or TRBV12-4 and TRBJ1-2, with TRBD1 as a possible D gene (6 bases). Trimming shortened V by 3 bases and J by 8 bases, and 10 bases separated the two germline ends. This CDR3 comprises 12 residues. The CDR3 DNA reads TGTGCCAGCAGTTTCGGGGGGGGCGGCTACACCTTC. The encoded protein is CASSFGGGGYTF.